This T cell receptor (beta chain) was recorded in a study of CD8 T cells in ankylosing spondylitis. Study outcomes and limitations: A motif in TCR beta, a set of roughly eight highly homologous variants, appeared characteristic of ankylosing spondylitis blood.

The CDR3 is 18 amino acids. Germline lookup yields CDR1 ENHRY and CDR2 SYGVKD. TCRdb ran MiXCR on the 5' RACE reads and lists one entry per CDR3 protein. This table holds about 360,000 distinct CDR3 sequences, approximately 22% found once. To note about this clonotype: The target antigen is unknown. Compared with germline, one end of the junction differs, possibly owing to a read error.

This TCR came from a male donor with ankylosing spondylitis or in good health (not recorded which). The material sequenced was blood, either unsorted or a sorted T cell fraction (not recorded which). The gene calls are TRBV10-3 and TRBJ1-1, with 12 bases matching TRBD1. DNA for the CDR3: TGTGCCCTCAGTTTGGGGTTGGGACAGGGGGCTAAGAACACTGAAGCTTTCTTT. Amino acids: CALSLGLGQGAKNTEAFF.